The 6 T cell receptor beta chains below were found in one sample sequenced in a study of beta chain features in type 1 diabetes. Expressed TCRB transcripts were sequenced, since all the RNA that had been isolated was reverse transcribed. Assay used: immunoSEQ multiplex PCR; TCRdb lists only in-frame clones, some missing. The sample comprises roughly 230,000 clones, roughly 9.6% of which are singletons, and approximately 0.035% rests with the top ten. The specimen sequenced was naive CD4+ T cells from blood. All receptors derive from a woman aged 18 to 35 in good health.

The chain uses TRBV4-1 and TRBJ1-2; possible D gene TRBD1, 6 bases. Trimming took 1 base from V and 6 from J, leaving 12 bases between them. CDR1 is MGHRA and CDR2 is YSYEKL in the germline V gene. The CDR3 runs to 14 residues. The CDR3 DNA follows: TGCGCCAGCAGCCAAGTTGGCAGGGGACATGGCTACACCTTC. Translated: CASSQVGRGHGYTF.

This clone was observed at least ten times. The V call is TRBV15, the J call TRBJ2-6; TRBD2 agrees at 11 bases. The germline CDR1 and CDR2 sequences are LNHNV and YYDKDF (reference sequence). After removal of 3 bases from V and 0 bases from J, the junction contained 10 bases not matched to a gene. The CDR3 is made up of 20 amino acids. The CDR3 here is CATSSLGLAESHSGANVLTF. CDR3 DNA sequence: TGTGCCACCAGCAGCTTGGGACTAGCGGAGTCCCACTCTGGGGCCAACGTCCTGACTTTC.

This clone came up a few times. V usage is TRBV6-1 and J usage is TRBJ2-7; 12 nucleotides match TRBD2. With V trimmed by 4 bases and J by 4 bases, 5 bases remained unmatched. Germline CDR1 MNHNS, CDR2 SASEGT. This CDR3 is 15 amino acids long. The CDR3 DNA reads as TGTGCCAGCAGTGGACTAGCGGGAGTAGGTTACGAGCAGTACTTC. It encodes CASSGLAGVGYEQYF.

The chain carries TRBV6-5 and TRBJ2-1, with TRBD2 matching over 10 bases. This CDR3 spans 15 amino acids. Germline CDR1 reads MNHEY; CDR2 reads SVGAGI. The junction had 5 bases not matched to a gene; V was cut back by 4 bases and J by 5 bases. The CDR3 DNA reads TGTGCCAGCAGTTCTAGGACTAGCGGCAACAATGAGCAGTTCTTC. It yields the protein CASSSRTSGNNEQFF.

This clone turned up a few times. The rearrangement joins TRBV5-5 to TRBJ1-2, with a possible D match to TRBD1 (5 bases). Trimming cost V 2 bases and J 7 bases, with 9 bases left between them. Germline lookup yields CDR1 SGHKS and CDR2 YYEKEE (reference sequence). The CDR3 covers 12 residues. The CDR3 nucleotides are TGTGCCAGCAGCTTATCGGGGGTTGGCTACACCTTC. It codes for CASSLSGVGYTF.

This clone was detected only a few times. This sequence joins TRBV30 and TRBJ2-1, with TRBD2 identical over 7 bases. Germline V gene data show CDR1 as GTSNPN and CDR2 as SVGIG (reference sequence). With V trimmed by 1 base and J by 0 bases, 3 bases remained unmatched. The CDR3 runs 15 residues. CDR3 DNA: TGTGCCTGGAGTGGGAGCGGGGCCTCCTACAATGAGCAGTTCTTC. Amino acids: CAWSGSGASYNEQFF.